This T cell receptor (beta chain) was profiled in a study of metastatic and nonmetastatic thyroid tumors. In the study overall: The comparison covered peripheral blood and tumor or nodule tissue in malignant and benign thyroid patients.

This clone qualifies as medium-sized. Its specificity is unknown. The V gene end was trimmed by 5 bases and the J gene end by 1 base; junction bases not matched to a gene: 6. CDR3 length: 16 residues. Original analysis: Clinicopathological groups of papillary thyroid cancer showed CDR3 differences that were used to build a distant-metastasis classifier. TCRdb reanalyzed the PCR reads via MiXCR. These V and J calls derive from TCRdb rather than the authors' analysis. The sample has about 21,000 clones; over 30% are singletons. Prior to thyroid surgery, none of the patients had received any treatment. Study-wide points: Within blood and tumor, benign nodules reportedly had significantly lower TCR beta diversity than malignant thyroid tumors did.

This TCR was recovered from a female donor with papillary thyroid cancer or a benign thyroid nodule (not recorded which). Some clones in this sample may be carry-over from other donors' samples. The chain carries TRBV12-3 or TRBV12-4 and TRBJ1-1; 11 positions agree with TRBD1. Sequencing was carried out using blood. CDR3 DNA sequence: TGTGCCAGCAGTCTCTGGACAGGGGGCACGAACACTGAAGCTTTCTTT. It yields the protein CASSLWTGGTNTEAFF.